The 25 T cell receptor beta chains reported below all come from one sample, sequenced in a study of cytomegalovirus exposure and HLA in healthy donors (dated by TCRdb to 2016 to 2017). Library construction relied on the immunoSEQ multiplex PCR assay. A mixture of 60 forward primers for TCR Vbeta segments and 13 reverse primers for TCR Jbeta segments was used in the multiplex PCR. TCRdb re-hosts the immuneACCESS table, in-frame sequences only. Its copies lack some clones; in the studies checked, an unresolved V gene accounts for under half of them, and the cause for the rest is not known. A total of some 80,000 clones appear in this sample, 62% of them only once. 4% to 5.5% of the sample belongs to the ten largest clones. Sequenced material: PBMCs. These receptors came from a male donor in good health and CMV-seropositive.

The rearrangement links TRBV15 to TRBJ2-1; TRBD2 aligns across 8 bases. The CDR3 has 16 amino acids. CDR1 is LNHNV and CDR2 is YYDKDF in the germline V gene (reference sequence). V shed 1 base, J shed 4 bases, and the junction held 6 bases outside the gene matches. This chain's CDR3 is CATSRGASGLYNEQFF. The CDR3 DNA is TGTGCCACCAGCAGAGGGGCTAGCGGGTTATACAATGAGCAGTTCTTC.

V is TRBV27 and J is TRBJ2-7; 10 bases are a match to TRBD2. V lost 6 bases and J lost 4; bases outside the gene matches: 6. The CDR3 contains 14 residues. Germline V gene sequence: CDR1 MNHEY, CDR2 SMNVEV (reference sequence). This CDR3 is CASRPGTSAYEQYF. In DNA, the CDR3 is TGTGCCAGCAGACCCGGGACTAGCGCTTACGAGCAGTACTTC.

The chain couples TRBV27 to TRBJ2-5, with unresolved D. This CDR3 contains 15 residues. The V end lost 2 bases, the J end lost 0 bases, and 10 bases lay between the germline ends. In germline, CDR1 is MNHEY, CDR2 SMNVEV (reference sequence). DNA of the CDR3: TGTGCCAGCAGTTTAACCGGTCGGTACCAAGAGACCCAGTACTTC. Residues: CASSLTGRYQETQYF.

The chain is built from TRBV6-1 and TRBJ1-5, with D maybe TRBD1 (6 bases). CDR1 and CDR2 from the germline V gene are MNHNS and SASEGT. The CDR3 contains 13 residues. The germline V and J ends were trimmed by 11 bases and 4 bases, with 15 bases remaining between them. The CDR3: CAAKGGGNQPQHF. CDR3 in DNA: TGTGCCGCCAAGGGGGGGGGAAATCAGCCCCAGCATTTT.

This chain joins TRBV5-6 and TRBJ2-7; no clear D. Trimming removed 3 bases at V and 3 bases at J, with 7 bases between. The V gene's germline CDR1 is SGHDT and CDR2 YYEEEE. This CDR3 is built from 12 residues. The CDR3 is CASSSYGYEQYF. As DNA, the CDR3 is TGTGCCAGCAGCTCTTACGGCTACGAGCAGTACTTC.

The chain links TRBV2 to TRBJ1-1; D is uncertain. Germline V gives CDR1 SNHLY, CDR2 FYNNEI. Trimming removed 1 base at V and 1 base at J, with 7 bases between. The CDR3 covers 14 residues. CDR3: CASSEGGGNTEAFF. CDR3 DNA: TGTGCCAGCAGTGAAGGGGGAGGGAACACTGAAGCTTTCTTT. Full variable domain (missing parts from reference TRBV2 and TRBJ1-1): EPEVTQTPSHQVTQMGQEVILRCVPISNHLYFYWYRQILGQKVEFLVSFYNNEISEKSEIFDDQFSVERPDGSNFTLKIRSTKLEDSAMYFCASSEGGGNTEAFFGQGTRLTVV.

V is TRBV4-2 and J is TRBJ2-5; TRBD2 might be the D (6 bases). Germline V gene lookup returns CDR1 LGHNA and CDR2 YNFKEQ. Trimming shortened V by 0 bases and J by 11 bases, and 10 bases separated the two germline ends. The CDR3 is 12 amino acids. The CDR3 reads CASSQDTGEQYF. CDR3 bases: TGTGCCAGCAGCCAAGATACGGGAGAGCAGTACTTC.

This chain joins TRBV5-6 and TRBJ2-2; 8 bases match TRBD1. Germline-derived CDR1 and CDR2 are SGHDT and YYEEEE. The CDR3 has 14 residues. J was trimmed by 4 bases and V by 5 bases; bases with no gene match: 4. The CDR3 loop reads CASRADRGTGELFF. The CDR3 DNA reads TGTGCCAGCAGAGCCGACAGGGGCACCGGGGAGCTGTTTTTT.

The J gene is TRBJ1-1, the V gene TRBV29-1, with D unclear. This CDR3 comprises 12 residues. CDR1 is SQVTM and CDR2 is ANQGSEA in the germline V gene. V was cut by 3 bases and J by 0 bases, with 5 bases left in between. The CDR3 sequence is CSVDQLNTEAFF. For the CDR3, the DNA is TGCAGCGTTGACCAGTTGAACACTGAAGCTTTCTTT.

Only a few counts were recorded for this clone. In DNA form, the CDR3 reads TGTGCCAGTAGTGCTGGGACAGGGCTCTCTTGGGAGCAGTACTTC. Protein sequence: CASSAGTGLSWEQYF. V and J are TRBV19 and TRBJ2-7, with 9 bases fitting TRBD1. Germline V gene lookup returns CDR1 LNHDA and CDR2 SQIVND (reference sequence). V lost 5 bases and J lost 7; bases outside the gene matches: 12. The length of the CDR3 is 15 residues. Combining the CDR3 with reference TRBV19 and TRBJ2-7 gives the whole variable domain DGGITQSPKYLFRKEGQNVTLSCEQNLNHDAMYWYRQDPGQGLRLIYYSQIVNDFQKGDIAEGYSVSREKKESFPLTVTSAQKNPTAFYLCASSAGTGLSWEQYFGPGTRLTVT.

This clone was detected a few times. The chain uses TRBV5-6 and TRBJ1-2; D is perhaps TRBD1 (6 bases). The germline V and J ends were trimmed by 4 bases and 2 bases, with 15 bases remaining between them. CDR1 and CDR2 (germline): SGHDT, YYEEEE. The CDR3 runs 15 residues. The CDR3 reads CASSVPQGVNYGYTF. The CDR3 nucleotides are TGTGCCAGCAGCGTACCACAGGGTGTCAACTATGGCTACACCTTC.

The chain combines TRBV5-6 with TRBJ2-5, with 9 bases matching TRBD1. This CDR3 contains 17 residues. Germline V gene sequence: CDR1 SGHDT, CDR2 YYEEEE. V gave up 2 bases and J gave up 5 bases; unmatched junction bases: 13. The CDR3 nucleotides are TGTGCCAGCAGCTTATCCGCACAGGGGGCTCTGGAGGAGACCCAGTACTTC. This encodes CASSLSAQGALEETQYF.

Here the CDR3 reads CASSQERRVQETQYF. In DNA form, the CDR3 reads TGCGCCAGCAGCCAAGAGCGGCGAGTACAAGAGACCCAGTACTTC. The chain joins TRBV4-3 to TRBJ2-5, with D unresolved. The V gene lost 0 bases and the J gene lost 2 bases, with 10 bases spanning the gap. CDR1 is LGHNA, CDR2 YSLEER, per germline. The CDR3 runs to 15 residues.

The CDR3 bases are TGTGCCAGCAGCTATGGCGGCAGAAACTATGGCTACACCTTC. The encoded protein is CASSYGGRNYGYTF. J is TRBJ1-2 and V is TRBV5-4; D ambiguous. The V end was cut by 3 bases, the J end by 2 bases, with 11 bases between. Looked up from germline, CDR1 is SGHNT and CDR2 is YYREEE (reference sequence). This CDR3 region has 14 residues.

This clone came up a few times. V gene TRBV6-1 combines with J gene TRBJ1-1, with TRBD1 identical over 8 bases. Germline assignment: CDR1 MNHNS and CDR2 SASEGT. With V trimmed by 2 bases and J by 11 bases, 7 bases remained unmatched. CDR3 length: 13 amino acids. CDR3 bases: TGTGCCAGCAGTGAATTGGCAGGGGGCTTTGCTTTCTTT. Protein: CASSELAGGFAFF.

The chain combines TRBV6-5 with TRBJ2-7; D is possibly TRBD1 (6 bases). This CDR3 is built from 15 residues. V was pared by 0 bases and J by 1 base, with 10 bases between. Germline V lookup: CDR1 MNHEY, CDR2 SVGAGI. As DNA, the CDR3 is TGTGCCAGCAGTTACTCAGGACAGCGATCCTACGAGCAGTACTTC. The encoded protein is CASSYSGQRSYEQYF.

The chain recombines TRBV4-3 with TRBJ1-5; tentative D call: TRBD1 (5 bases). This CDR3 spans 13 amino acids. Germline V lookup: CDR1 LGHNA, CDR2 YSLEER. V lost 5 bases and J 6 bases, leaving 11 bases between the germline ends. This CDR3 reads CASSETGGQPQHF. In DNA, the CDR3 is TGCGCCAGCAGCGAAACCGGGGGTCAGCCCCAGCATTTT.

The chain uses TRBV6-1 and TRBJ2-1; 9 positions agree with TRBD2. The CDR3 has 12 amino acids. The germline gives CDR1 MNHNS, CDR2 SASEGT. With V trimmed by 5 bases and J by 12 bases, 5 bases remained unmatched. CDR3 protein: CASSPGLASQFF. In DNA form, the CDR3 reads TGTGCCAGCAGTCCGGGACTAGCTTCGCAGTTCTTC.

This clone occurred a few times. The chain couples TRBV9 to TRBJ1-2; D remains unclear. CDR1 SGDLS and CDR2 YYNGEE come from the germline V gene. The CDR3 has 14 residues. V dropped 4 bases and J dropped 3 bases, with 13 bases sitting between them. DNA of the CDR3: TGTGCCAGCAGCCCTCGGGGTATCGACTATGGCTACACCTTC. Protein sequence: CASSPRGIDYGYTF.

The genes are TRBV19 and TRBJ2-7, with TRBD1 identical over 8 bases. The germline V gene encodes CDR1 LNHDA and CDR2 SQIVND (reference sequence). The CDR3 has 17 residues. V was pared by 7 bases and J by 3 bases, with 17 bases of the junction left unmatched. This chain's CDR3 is CASTSRGRGSGSYEQYF. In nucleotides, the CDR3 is TGTGCCAGTACGTCCAGGGGGCGCGGTAGCGGCAGCTACGAGCAGTACTTC.

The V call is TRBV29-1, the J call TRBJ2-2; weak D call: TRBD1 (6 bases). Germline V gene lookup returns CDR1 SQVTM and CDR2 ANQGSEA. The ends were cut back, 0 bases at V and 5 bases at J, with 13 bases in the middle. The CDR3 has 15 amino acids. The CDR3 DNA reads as TGCAGCGTTGAAGATCCTGTCAGGGGTACCGGGGAGCTGTTTTTT. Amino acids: CSVEDPVRGTGELFF.

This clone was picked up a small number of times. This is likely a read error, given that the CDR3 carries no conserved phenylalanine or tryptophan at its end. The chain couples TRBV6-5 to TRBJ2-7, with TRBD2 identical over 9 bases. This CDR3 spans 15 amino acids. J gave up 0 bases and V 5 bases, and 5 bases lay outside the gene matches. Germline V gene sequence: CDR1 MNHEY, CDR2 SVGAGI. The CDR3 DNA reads TGTGCCAGCAGTCTTAGCGGGGGAAGCTCCTACGAGCAGTACCTC. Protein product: CASSLSGGSSYEQYL.

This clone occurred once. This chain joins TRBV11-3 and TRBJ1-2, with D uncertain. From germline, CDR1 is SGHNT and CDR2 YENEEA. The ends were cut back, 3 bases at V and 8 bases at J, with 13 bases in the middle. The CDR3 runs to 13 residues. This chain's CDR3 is CASSFDGGGGYTF. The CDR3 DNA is TGTGCCAGCAGCTTTGATGGAGGCGGCGGCTACACCTTC.

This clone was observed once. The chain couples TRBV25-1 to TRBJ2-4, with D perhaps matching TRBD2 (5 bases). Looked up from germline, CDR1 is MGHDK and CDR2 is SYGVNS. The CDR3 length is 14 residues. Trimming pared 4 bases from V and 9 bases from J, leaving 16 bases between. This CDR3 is CASSVTGVWAIQYF. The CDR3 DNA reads TGTGCCAGCAGTGTAACCGGGGTCTGGGCCATTCAGTACTTC.

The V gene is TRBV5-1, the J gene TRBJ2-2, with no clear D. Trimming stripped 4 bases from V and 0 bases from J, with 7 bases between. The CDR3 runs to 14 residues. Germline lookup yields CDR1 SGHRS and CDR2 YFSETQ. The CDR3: CASSATANTGELFF. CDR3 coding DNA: TGCGCCAGCAGCGCGACTGCGAACACCGGGGAGCTGTTTTTT.